Each of the 17 T cell receptor beta chains below was sequenced from the same sample in a study of OX40 agonist ivuxolimab in advanced cancers. Assay used: immunoSEQ multiplex PCR; TCRdb lists only in-frame clones, some missing. The profile shows fewer than 25,000 clones, 65% to 90% of them singletons. Sequencing used CD4+ or CD8+ T cells sorted from blood, obtained in a trial of the OX40 agonist ivuxolimab. These receptors were collected from an adult with an advanced solid tumor such as melanoma, head and neck, liver or kidney cancer.

V and J are TRBV6-5 and TRBJ2-1; perhaps TRBD2 as D (5 bases). In germline, CDR1 is MNHEY, CDR2 SVGAGI. V lost 8 bases and J 3 bases, leaving 17 bases between the germline ends. The CDR3 consists of 15 residues. CDR3 in amino acids: CASHRGSPIYNEQFF. CDR3 nucleotide sequence: TGTGCCAGCCACCGGGGTAGCCCTATCTACAATGAGCAGTTCTTC.

The V gene is TRBV5-1, the J gene TRBJ2-2; D gene unclear. The CDR3 sequence is 15 residues long. V gave up 4 bases and J gave up 7 bases, with 17 bases separating them. Germline V gene lookup returns CDR1 SGHRS and CDR2 YFSETQ. The CDR3 nucleotides read TGCGCCAGCAGCCCAGCCGTTGGGGTTAACGGGGAGCTGTTTTTT. This encodes CASSPAVGVNGELFF.

This clone came up a few times. The chain has TRBV14 and TRBJ2-7; weak D call: TRBD1 (5 bases). The CDR3 spans 14 residues. V was pared by 3 bases and J by 2 bases, with 11 bases between. The germline V gene has CDR1 SGHDN and CDR2 FVKESK. The CDR3 DNA reads TGTGCCAGCAGCCACCGAGAAGGGGCCTACGAGCAGTACTTC. Translating it yields CASSHREGAYEQYF.

The chain combines TRBV5-8 with TRBJ1-1; D gene ambiguous. This CDR3 has 12 residues. The ends were cut back, 4 bases at V and 3 bases at J, with 7 bases in the middle. Germline CDR1 reads SGHTS; CDR2 reads YDEGEE. The CDR3 here is CASSPHYTEAFF. The CDR3 nucleotides read TGTGCCAGCAGCCCCCACTACACTGAAGCTTTCTTT.

The chain carries TRBV4-3 and TRBJ2-3; 11 bases are shared with TRBD1. The CDR3 length is 17 residues. Germline V gene lookup returns CDR1 LGHNA and CDR2 YSLEER. V lost 1 base and J lost 3; bases outside the gene matches: 6. CDR3 nucleotides: TGCGCCAGCAGCCAAGTAGGGGACAGGGGGTTGACAGATACGCAGTATTTT. Its protein is CASSQVGDRGLTDTQYF.

The CDR3 bases are TGTGCCAGCAGTTACGGTAGGGTCAATGAGCAGTTCTTC. Translation gives CASSYGRVNEQFF. The chain links TRBV6-5 to TRBJ2-1; D is undetermined. The CDR3 covers 13 residues. Germline assignment: CDR1 MNHEY and CDR2 SVGAGI. V gave up 2 bases and J gave up 6 bases, with 8 bases separating them.

V is TRBV6-5 and J is TRBJ2-3; D perhaps matches TRBD2 (7 bases). Trimming took off 7 bases at V and 2 bases at J, with 16 bases between the two ends. Germline assignment: CDR1 MNHEY and CDR2 SVGAGI. The CDR3 is 15 residues long. In DNA, the CDR3 is TGTGCCAGCAATCTTAGGGCGGGGGCCACAGATACGCAGTATTTT. Protein product: CASNLRAGATDTQYF.

This clone was counted once. V gene TRBV30 combines with J gene TRBJ2-1, with D uncertain. The germline V and J ends were trimmed by 2 bases and 5 bases, with 7 bases remaining between them. The germline V gene encodes CDR1 GTSNPN and CDR2 SVGIG (reference sequence). There are 12 residues in the CDR3. In nucleotides, the CDR3 is TGTGCCTGGAGTCTCCTGGACAATGAGCAGTTCTTC. This sequence encodes CAWSLLDNEQFF.

The genes are TRBV27 and TRBJ2-1, with 7 positions matching TRBD2. The CDR3 totals 14 residues. Germline-derived CDR1 and CDR2 are MNHEY and SMNVEV (reference sequence). The V gene end was trimmed by 5 bases and the J gene end by 7 bases; junction bases not matched to a gene: 8. The CDR3 protein is CASSPGLGTNEQFF. The CDR3 bases are TGTGCCAGCAGTCCCGGACTAGGTACAAATGAGCAGTTCTTC.

A word on this clone: In the same sample, other DNA sequences code for this CDR3. The chain links TRBV25-1 to TRBJ1-5; D uncertain. Trimming removed 4 bases at V and 2 bases at J, with 6 bases between. The CDR3 runs to 13 residues. Germline CDR1 and CDR2: MGHDK and SYGVNS. In DNA, the CDR3 is TGTGCCAGCAGTGTTTCGGGCAATCAGCCCCAGCATTTT. Amino acid sequence: CASSVSGNQPQHF.

In its sample, this clone was seen once. V usage is TRBV4-1 and J usage is TRBJ2-1; D not resolved. V was trimmed by 5 bases and J by 8 bases, leaving 13 bases between them. CDR1 and CDR2 from the germline V gene are MGHRA and YSYEKL. The CDR3 covers 13 residues. CDR3 residues: CASSERPRDEQFF. The DNA for the CDR3 is TGCGCCAGCAGCGAGAGACCTAGGGATGAGCAGTTCTTC.

CDR3 residues: CASSRPPDRGDTEAFF. The DNA of the CDR3 is TGTGCCAGTAGTAGACCGCCCGACAGGGGTGACACTGAAGCTTTCTTT. The genes are TRBV19 and TRBJ1-1, with TRBD1 identical over 8 bases. With V trimmed by 4 bases and J by 3 bases, 10 bases remained unmatched. Germline CDR1 and CDR2: LNHDA and SQIVND (reference sequence). CDR3 length: 16 amino acids. Looking up the rest from reference TRBV19 and TRBJ1-1 gives the full variable domain: DGGITQSPKYLFRKEGQNVTLSCEQNLNHDAMYWYRQDPGQGLRLIYYSQIVNDFQKGDIAEGYSVSREKKESFPLTVTSAQKNPTAFYLCASSRPPDRGDTEAFFGQGTRLTVV.

The gene calls are TRBV27 and TRBJ2-6; 7 positions agree with TRBD1. CDR1 MNHEY and CDR2 SMNVEV come from the germline V gene (reference sequence). There are 18 residues in the CDR3. Unmatched junction bases numbered 11, after V lost 6 bases and J lost 0 bases. In DNA form, the CDR3 reads TGTGCCAGCAGCTATATGGCTGGGACAGTCTCTGGGGCCAACGTCCTGACTTTC. As protein: CASSYMAGTVSGANVLTF.

The gene calls are TRBV11-2 and TRBJ2-7, with 8 bases lining up with TRBD1. This CDR3 is 15 amino acids long. V trimming: 0 bases; J trimming: 3 bases; junction bases outside the gene matches: 4. Germline CDR1 is SGHAT and CDR2 is FQNNGV. The CDR3 sequence: CASSLETGAHYEQYF. The CDR3 DNA is TGTGCCAGCAGCTTAGAGACAGGGGCCCACTACGAGCAGTACTTC.

This clone has just one count. This chain uses TRBV10-3 with TRBJ1-2, with D unclear. The CDR3 extends over 11 amino acids. V lost 4 bases and J lost 12, with 12 bases in between. Germline V gene sequence: CDR1 ENHRY, CDR2 SYGVKD. Here the CDR3 reads CAISAGGQDTF. The CDR3 DNA is TGTGCCATCAGTGCGGGCGGCCAAGACACCTTC.

This clone was observed once. V usage is TRBV7-9 and J usage is TRBJ2-7, with a weak D call TRBD1 (6 bases). The length of the CDR3 is 12 residues. The germline CDR1 and CDR2 sequences are SEHNR and FQNEAQ (reference sequence). Trimming left V 4 bases short and J 4 bases short, with 8 bases between. DNA for the CDR3: TGTGCCAGCAGCTCGGACAGATACGAGCAGTACTTC. Protein: CASSSDRYEQYF.

J is TRBJ2-1 and V is TRBV10-3; D not resolved. Trimming removed 0 bases from V and 7 bases from J, with 16 bases in between. Germline loops: CDR1 ENHRY, CDR2 SYGVKD. CDR3 length: 16 amino acids. The CDR3 DNA reads as TGTGCCATCAGTGAGTCGACTCAGGTTCTAGGAAATGAGCAGTTCTTC. This gives the protein CAISESTQVLGNEQFF.